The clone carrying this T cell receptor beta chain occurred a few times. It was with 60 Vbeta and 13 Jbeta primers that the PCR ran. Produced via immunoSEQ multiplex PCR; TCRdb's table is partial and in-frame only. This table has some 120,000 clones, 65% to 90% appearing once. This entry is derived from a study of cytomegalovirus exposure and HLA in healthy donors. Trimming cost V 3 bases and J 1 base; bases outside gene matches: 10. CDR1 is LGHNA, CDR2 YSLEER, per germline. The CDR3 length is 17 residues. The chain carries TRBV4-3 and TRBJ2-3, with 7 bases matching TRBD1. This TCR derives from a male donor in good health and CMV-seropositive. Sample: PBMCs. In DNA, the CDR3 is TGCGCCAGCAGCCATAAAAGGGACAGTAGGGGCACAGATACGCAGTATTTT. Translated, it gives CASSHKRDSRGTDTQYF.